Listed here are 25 T cell receptor beta chains from one sample, sequenced in a study of blood T cells in healthy people across ages. A second about 7 to 11 cycle PCR used barcoded and J-beta primers. TCRdb called the 5' RACE reads again in MiXCR, with one record for every CDR3 protein. Here the sample spans about 1.6 million distinct CDR3 sequences, about 35% being singletons. Sequencing input: blood. Source of these receptors: a woman in her twenties or thirties in good health.

This CDR3 reads CASSTLRGVLGYEQYF. The CDR3 nucleotides read TGTGCCAGCAGCACCCTCCGGGGGGTCCTCGGGTACGAGCAGTACTTC. The chain combines TRBV11-2 with TRBJ2-5, with TRBD2 matching 7 bases. The J call may be in error: the DNA end matches TRBJ2-7 better. The CDR3 length is 16 residues. Per germline, CDR1 SGHAT and CDR2 FQNNGV.

This sequence joins TRBV15 and TRBJ2-7, with 7 bases aligning to TRBD2. V lost 3 bases, J lost 1 base, and 15 bases stayed unmatched. CDR3 length: 18 amino acids. Germline CDR1 is LNHNV and CDR2 is YYDKDF (reference sequence). Here the CDR3 reads CATSRDALWASGSYEQYF. The CDR3 nucleotides read TGTGCCACCAGCAGGGATGCCCTTTGGGCTAGCGGATCCTACGAGCAGTACTTC.

The chain joins TRBV20-1 to TRBJ2-7; TRBD1 matches 10 bases. The CDR3 spans 14 residues. Germline values: CDR1 DFQATT, CDR2 SNEGSKA (reference sequence). V gave up 5 bases and J gave up 5 bases; unmatched junction bases: 9. CDR3 protein: CSAADRDRGHEQYF. The CDR3 DNA follows: TGCAGTGCTGCGGACCGGGACAGGGGTCACGAGCAGTACTTC.

V and J are TRBV7-3 and TRBJ2-1, with 8 nucleotides matching TRBD2. The V gene's germline CDR1 is SGHTA and CDR2 FQGTGA. The V segment lost 0 bases and the J segment 7 bases; nucleotides outside the gene matches: 8. The CDR3 has 16 residues. The CDR3 DNA follows: TGTGCCAGCAGCTTAACGTTGGGGGGACTAGGGAATGAGCAGTTCTTC. Translating it yields CASSLTLGGLGNEQFF.

This rearrangement joins TRBV12-3 or TRBV12-4 to TRBJ1-1; possible D gene TRBD1, 5 bases. This CDR3 has 15 amino acids. V gave up 3 bases and J gave up 1 base, with 12 bases separating them. The CDR3 region has the DNA TGTGCCAGCAGTTTTGGTGGGGGTGGGAACACTGAAGCTTTCTTT. It yields the protein CASSFGGGGNTEAFF.

This clonotype was found a few times. The rearrangement links TRBV27 to TRBJ2-1; 12 nucleotides align to TRBD1. The CDR3 length is 16 residues. Germline V gene lookup returns CDR1 MNHEY and CDR2 SMNVEV (reference sequence). V trimming: 7 bases; J trimming: 5 bases; junction bases outside the gene matches: 9. The CDR3 coding sequence is TGTGCCAGCACCCTCGGGACAGGGGGCGGCAACAATGAGCAGTTCTTC. This sequence encodes CASTLGTGGGNNEQFF.

The genes are TRBV30 and TRBJ1-5; D is possibly TRBD1 (5 bases). CDR1 is GTSNPN, CDR2 SVGIG, per germline (reference sequence). The length of the CDR3 is 16 residues. Trimming pared 2 bases from V and 1 base from J, leaving 15 bases between. CDR3 coding DNA: TGTGCCTGGAGTTCCCAGATCTACAGGAGCAATCAGCCCCAGCATTTT. Its translation: CAWSSQIYRSNQPQHF.

To note about this clonotype: Relative to the germline gene, one junction end is altered; a read error may explain this. The gene calls are TRBV18 and TRBJ2-3; TRBD2 might be the D (5 bases). The CDR3 has 14 residues. Per germline, CDR1 KGHSH and CDR2 LQKENI. CDR3 loop: CASSPSTSGETQYF. In nucleotides, the CDR3 is TGTGCCAGCTCACCGTCCACTAGTGGCGAGACCCAGTATTTC.

This chain joins TRBV6-4 and TRBJ2-7; D not certain. The CDR3 sequence is 12 residues long. Germline CDR1 reads MRHNA; CDR2 reads SNTAGT. Trimming took off 7 bases at V and 2 bases at J, with 9 bases between the two ends. In nucleotides, the CDR3 is TGTGCCAGCAACGAGGTCCCCTACGAGCAGTACTTC. Its translation is CASNEVPYEQYF.

The V gene is TRBV7-9, the J gene TRBJ1-5, with D maybe TRBD1 (6 bases). Germline values: CDR1 SEHNR, CDR2 FQNEAQ (reference sequence). CDR3 length: 17 residues. The V and J ends lost 3 bases and 6 bases respectively, with 21 bases between them. In DNA, the CDR3 is TGTGCCAGCAGCTTGGAGTACGGGGGCGTCTCCGGTCAGCCCCAGCATTTT. This gives the protein CASSLEYGGVSGQPQHF.

J is TRBJ1-5 and V is TRBV7-2; possibly TRBD1 for D (5 bases). This CDR3 spans 13 amino acids. Trimming took 3 bases from V and 6 from J, leaving 9 bases between them. Germline V gene lookup returns CDR1 SGHTA and CDR2 FQGNSA. CDR3 sequence: CASSFRDGQPQHF. The CDR3 DNA reads TGTGCCAGCAGCTTCAGGGATGGTCAGCCCCAGCATTTT. The full variable domain, its missing parts supplied by reference TRBV7-2 and TRBJ1-5, is GAGVSQSPSNKVTEKGKDVELRCDPISGHTALYWYRQSLGQGLEFLIYFQGNSAPDKSGLPSDRFSAERTGGSVSTLTIQRTQQEDSAVYLCASSFRDGQPQHFGDGTRLSIL.

This clonotype was observed a single time. A much larger clone differs from this one at a single base, so this may be a read error. The rearrangement links TRBV29-1 to TRBJ2-7; D gene uncertain. With 4 bases removed from V and 6 bases from J, the gap between germline ends came to 10 bases. From germline, CDR1 is SQVTM and CDR2 ANQGSEA. This CDR3 has 11 amino acids. The CDR3 DNA reads as TGCAGCGTTGTTTCGGTGTCCGAGCAGTACTTC. It encodes CSVVSVSEQYF.

The chain has TRBV29-1 and TRBJ1-4; no clear D. Trimming shortened V by 6 bases and J by 8 bases, and 16 bases separated the two germline ends. Germline V gene lookup returns CDR1 SQVTM and CDR2 ANQGSEA. The CDR3 consists of 13 residues. In DNA, the CDR3 is TGCAGCGTCCAAAGGGTGGTTGGGGAAAAACTGTTTTTT. Residues: CSVQRVVGEKLFF.

The chain joins TRBV5-6 to TRBJ2-7, with 8 bases that match TRBD1. V lost 4 bases to trimming and J lost 5 bases; unmatched junction nucleotides: 11. This CDR3 is built from 15 residues. Germline loops: CDR1 SGHDT, CDR2 YYEEEE. The CDR3 protein is CASSETWTGMDEQYF. In nucleotides, the CDR3 is TGTGCCAGCAGCGAGACCTGGACAGGGATGGACGAGCAGTACTTC.

Worth noting for this clonotype: The junction does not match germline at one end; this may be a read error. The V and J genes are TRBV28 and TRBJ2-7, with a tentative D call TRBD1 (5 bases). CDR1 MDHEN and CDR2 SYDVKM come from the germline V gene. This CDR3 has 16 amino acids. The CDR3 sequence is CASSPLAGKLNYEQDF. In DNA form, the CDR3 reads TGTGCCAGCAGCCCCCTTGCAGGGAAGTTAAACTACGAGCAGGACTTC.

V and J are TRBV20-1 and TRBJ1-1; tentatively, D is TRBD1 (6 bases). CDR1 DFQATT and CDR2 SNEGSKA come from the germline V gene (reference sequence). The CDR3 has 15 residues. Deletions cut 2 bases from V and 1 base from J, with 14 bases between. CDR3 protein: CSARPFRGANTEAFF. The CDR3, as DNA: TGCAGTGCTAGACCATTTAGGGGGGCGAACACTGAAGCTTTCTTT.

J is TRBJ2-7 and V is TRBV20-1; 7 bases are shared with TRBD2. CDR1 is DFQATT, CDR2 SNEGSKA, per germline (reference sequence). J was trimmed by 6 bases and V by 0 bases; bases with no gene match: 14. CDR3 size: 16 residues. This CDR3 reads CSARDRIAGRTCEQYF. For the CDR3, the DNA is TGCAGTGCTAGAGATCGGATAGCGGGTCGGACCTGCGAGCAGTACTTC.

This chain uses TRBV27 with TRBJ1-2, with TRBD1 as a possible D gene (5 bases). Looked up from germline, CDR1 is MNHEY and CDR2 is SMNVEV (reference sequence). This CDR3 contains 15 residues. Between the trimmed V and J ends, which lost 5 bases and 4 bases, there was a span of 17 bases. The CDR3 DNA follows: TGTGCCAGCAGTGCACAGGCTGGGCCGGTCTATGGCTACACCTTC. This codes for CASSAQAGPVYGYTF.

This clonotype came up many times. V and J are TRBV29-1 and TRBJ2-1, with D perhaps matching TRBD1 (6 bases). The V gene's germline CDR1 is SQVTM and CDR2 ANQGSEA. V lost 5 bases and J lost 5, with 16 bases in between. CDR3 length: 14 residues. The CDR3 reads CSVPTSRQDNEQFF. The DNA for the CDR3 is TGCAGCGTTCCGACGAGTCGACAGGACAATGAGCAGTTCTTC.

This chain links TRBV7-8 with TRBJ2-5, with D possibly TRBD2 on 6 matching bases. The germline V gene encodes CDR1 SGHVS and CDR2 FQNEAQ. With 5 bases removed from V and 2 bases from J, the gap between germline ends came to 18 bases. This CDR3 region has 16 residues. In DNA form, the CDR3 reads TGTGCCAGCAGCCCCTGGTTCGACGGAGGGCAAGAGACCCAGTACTTC. Amino acids: CASSPWFDGGQETQYF.

The chain joins TRBV7-2 to TRBJ2-7, with TRBD1 identical over 7 bases. CDR1 is SGHTA, CDR2 FQGNSA, per germline. The CDR3 has 15 residues. Losses at the gene ends were 5 bases for V and 3 bases for J; bases not matched to a gene: 10. As DNA, the CDR3 is TGTGCCAGCAGCGGCCGACAGGGAGTAAGCTACGAGCAGTACTTC. Residues: CASSGRQGVSYEQYF.

This clonotype was counted many times. The rearrangement uses TRBV5-1 and TRBJ2-1; D gene ambiguous. The CDR3 covers 14 residues. Per germline, CDR1 SGHRS and CDR2 YFSETQ. V was shortened by 5 bases and J by 7 bases, with 16 bases between the two germline ends. CDR3 amino acids: CASSSDSPMNEQFF. The CDR3, as DNA: TGCGCCAGCAGTTCCGACTCCCCGATGAATGAGCAGTTCTTC.

The V call is TRBV29-1, the J call TRBJ1-1, with 11 bases that match TRBD1. CDR1 and CDR2 (germline): SQVTM, ANQGSEA. Trimming cost V 6 bases and J 3 bases; bases outside gene matches: 6. The CDR3 length is 14 residues. The CDR3 DNA is TGCAGCGTGGGTAGGACAGGGGGCCACACTGAAGCTTTCTTT. It specifies CSVGRTGGHTEAFF.

The chain links TRBV7-2 to TRBJ2-1, with TRBD2 matching 12 bases. Germline lookup yields CDR1 SGHTA and CDR2 FQGNSA. This CDR3 is built from 17 residues. Germline trimming cut 4 bases from V and 10 bases from J; bases unmatched to any gene: 14. The CDR3 bases are TGTGCCAGCAGCTCGTACTCTAGCGGGGGGGCCCGGGGAGAGCAGTTCTTC. Protein: CASSSYSSGGARGEQFF.

This clonotype was observed many times. V is TRBV4-1 and J is TRBJ2-7; D not resolved. The CDR3 totals 14 residues. Germline CDR1 and CDR2: MGHRA and YSYEKL. V shed 1 base and J shed 1 base, with 8 bases lying between them. The CDR3 protein is CASSQVQDSYEQYF. The DNA of the CDR3 is TGCGCCAGCAGCCAAGTTCAGGATTCCTACGAGCAGTACTTC.